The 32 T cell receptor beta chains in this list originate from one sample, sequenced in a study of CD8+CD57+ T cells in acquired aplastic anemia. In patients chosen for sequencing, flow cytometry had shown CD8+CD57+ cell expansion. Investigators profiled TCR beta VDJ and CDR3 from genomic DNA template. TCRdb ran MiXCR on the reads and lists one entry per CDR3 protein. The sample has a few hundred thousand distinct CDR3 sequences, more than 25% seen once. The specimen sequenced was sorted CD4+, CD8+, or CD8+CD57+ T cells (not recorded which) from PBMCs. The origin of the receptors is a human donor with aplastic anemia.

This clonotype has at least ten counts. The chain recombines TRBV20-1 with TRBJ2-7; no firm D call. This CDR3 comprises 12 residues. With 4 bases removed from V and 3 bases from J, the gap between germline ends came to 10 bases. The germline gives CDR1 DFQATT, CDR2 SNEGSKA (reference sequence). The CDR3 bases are TGCAGTGCTACAGAGGACCGCTACGAGCAGTACTTC. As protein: CSATEDRYEQYF.

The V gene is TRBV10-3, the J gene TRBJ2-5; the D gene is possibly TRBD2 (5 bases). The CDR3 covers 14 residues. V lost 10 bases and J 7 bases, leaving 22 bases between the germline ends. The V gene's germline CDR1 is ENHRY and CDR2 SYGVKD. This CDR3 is CASRGLTTDGTQYF. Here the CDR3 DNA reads TGTGCCAGCAGAGGACTCACAACGGACGGGACCCAGTACTTC.

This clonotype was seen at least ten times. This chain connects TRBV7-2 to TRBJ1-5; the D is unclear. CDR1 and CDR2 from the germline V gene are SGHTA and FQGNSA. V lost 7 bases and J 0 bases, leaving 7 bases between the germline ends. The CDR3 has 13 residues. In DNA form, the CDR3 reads TGTGCCAGCAATCAAAATAGCAATCAGCCCCAGCATTTT. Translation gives CASNQNSNQPQHF.

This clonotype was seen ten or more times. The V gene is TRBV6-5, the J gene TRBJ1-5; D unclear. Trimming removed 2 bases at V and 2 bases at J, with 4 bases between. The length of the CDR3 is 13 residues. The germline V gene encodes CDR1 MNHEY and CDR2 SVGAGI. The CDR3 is CASSYGGNQPQHF. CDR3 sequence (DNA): TGTGCCAGCAGTTACGGAGGCAATCAGCCCCAGCATTTT.

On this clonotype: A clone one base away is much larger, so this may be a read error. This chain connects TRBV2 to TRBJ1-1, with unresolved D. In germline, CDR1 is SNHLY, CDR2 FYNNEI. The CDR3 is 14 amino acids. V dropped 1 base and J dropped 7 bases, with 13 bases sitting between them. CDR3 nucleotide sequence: TGTGCCAGCAGTGAAGTGTTGGCGGGTCGTGAAGCTTTCTTT. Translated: CASSEVLAGREAFF.

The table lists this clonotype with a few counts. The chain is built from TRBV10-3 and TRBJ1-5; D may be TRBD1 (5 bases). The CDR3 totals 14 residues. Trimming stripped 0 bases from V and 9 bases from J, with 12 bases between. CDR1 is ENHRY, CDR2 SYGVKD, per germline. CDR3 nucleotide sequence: TGTGCCATCAGTGAGTCTACAGGCGCCCGGCCCCAGCATTTT. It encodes CAISESTGARPQHF.

CDR3: CATSAQGSNEQFF. CDR3 nucleotide sequence: TGTGCCACCAGTGCACAGGGGAGCAATGAGCAGTTCTTC. The rearrangement links TRBV24-1 to TRBJ2-1, with 7 bases aligning to TRBD1. The V and J ends lost 5 bases and 6 bases, in that order; junction bases with no gene match: 3. CDR1 KGHDR and CDR2 SFDVKD come from the germline V gene. The CDR3 consists of 13 residues.

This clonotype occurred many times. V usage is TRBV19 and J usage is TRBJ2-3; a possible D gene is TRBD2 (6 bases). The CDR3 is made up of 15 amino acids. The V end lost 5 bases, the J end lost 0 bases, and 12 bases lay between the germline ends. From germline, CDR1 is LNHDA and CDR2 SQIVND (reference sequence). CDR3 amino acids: CASSAAGSSTDTQYF. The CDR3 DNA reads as TGTGCCAGTAGTGCTGCGGGATCTAGCACAGATACGCAGTATTTT.

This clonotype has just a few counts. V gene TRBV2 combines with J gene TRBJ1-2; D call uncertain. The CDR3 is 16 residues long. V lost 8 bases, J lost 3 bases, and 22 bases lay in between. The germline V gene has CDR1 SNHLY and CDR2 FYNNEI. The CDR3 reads CASSPPGTPGYYGYTF. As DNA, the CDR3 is TGTGCCAGCTCACCACCGGGCACACCAGGTTACTATGGCTACACCTTC.

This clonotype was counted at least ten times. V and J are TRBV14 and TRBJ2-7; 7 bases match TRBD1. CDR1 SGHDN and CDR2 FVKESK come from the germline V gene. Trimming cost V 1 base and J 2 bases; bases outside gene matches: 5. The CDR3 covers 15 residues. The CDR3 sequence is CASSQVGQGAYEQYF. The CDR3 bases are TGTGCCAGCAGCCAAGTTGGGCAGGGGGCCTACGAGCAGTACTTC.

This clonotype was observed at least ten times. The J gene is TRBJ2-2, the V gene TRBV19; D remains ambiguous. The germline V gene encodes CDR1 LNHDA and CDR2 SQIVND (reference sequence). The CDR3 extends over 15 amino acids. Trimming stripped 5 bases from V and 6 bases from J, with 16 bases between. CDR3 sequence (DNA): TGTGCCAGTAGTCTCCACCGTTTAGGCCCCGGGGAGCTGTTTTTT. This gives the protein CASSLHRLGPGELFF. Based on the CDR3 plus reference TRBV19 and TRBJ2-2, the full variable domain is DGGITQSPKYLFRKEGQNVTLSCEQNLNHDAMYWYRQDPGQGLRLIYYSQIVNDFQKGDIAEGYSVSREKKESFPLTVTSAQKNPTAFYLCASSLHRLGPGELFFGEGSRLTVL.

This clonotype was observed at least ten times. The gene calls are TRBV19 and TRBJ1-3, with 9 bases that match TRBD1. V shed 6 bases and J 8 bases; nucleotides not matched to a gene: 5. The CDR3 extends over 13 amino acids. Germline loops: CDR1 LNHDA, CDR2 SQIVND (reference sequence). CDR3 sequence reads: CASSEQGAHTIYF. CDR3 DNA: TGTGCCAGTAGCGAACAGGGGGCCCACACCATATATTTT.

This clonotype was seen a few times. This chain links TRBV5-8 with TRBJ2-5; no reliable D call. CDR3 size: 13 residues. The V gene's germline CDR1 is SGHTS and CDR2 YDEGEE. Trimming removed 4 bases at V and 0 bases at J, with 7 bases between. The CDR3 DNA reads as TGTGCCAGCAGCCAGGACCACCAAGAGACCCAGTACTTC. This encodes CASSQDHQETQYF.

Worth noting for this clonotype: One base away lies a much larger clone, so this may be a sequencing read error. CDR3: CASSVGTARNQLQHF. DNA of the CDR3: TGTGCCAGCAGCGTAGGGACCGCCCGAAATCAGCTCCAGCATTTT. The genes are TRBV9 and TRBJ1-5; D is undetermined. CDR3 size: 15 residues. The germline gives CDR1 SGDLS, CDR2 YYNGEE. Drawing the rest from reference TRBV9 and TRBJ1-5, the complete variable domain is DSGVTQTPKHLITATGQRVTLRCSPRSGDLSVYWYQQSLDQGLQFLIQYYNGEERAKGNILERFSAQQFPDLHSELNLSSLELGDSALYFCASSVGTARNQLQHFGDGTRLSIL.

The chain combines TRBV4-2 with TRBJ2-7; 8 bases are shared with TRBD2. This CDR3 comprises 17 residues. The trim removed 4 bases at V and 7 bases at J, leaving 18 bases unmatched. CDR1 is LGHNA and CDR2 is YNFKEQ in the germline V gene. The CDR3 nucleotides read TGTGCCAGCAGCCCGGAGATGTGGGCGGGAGGAGGGGTTGAGCAGTACTTC. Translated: CASSPEMWAGGGVEQYF.

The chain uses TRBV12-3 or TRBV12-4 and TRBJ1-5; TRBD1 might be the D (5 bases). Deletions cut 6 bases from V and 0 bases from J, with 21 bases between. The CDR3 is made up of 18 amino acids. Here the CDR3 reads CASRLNPGETNSNQPQHF. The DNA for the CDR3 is TGTGCCAGCAGATTAAATCCGGGGGAGACTAATAGCAATCAGCCCCAGCATTTT.

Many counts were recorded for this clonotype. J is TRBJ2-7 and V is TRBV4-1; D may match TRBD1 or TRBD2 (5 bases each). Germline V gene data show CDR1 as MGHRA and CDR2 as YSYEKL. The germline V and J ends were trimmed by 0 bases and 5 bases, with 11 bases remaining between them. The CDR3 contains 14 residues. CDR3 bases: TGCGCCAGCAGCCAAGATGCCGGGACCAACGAGCAGTACTTC. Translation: CASSQDAGTNEQYF.

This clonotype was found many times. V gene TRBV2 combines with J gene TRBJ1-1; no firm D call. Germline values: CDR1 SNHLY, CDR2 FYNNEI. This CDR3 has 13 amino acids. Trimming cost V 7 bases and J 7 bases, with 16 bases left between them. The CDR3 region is CASKPDQSNEAFF. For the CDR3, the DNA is TGTGCCAGCAAACCCGACCAATCAAATGAAGCTTTCTTT.

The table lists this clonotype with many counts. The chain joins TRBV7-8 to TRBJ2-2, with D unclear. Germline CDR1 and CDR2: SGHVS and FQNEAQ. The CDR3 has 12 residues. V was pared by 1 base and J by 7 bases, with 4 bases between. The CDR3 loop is CASSLDGGELFF. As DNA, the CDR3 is TGTGCCAGCAGCTTAGATGGCGGGGAGCTGTTTTTT.

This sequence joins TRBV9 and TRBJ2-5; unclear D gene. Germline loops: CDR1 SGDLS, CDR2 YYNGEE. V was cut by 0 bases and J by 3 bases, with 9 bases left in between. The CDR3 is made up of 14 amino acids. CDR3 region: CASSVGGGKETQYF. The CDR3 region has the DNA TGTGCCAGCAGCGTAGGCGGCGGAAAAGAGACCCAGTACTTC.

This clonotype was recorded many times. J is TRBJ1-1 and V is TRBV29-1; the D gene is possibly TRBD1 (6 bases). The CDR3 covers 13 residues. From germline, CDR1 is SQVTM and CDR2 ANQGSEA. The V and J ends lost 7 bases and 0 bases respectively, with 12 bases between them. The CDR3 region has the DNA TGCAGCGCGACAGGAACTCTGAACACTGAAGCTTTCTTT. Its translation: CSATGTLNTEAFF.

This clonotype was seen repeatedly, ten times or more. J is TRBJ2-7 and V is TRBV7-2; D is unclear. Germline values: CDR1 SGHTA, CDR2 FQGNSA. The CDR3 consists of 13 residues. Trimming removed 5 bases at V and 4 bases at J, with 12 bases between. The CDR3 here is CASSPRPEYEQYF. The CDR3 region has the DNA TGTGCCAGCAGCCCTAGGCCAGAATACGAGCAGTACTTC.

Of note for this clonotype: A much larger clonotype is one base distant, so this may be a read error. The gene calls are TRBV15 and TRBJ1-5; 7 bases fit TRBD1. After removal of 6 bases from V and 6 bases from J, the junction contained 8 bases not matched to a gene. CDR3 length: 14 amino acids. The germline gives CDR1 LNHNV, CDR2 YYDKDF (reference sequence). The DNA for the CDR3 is TGTGCCACCAGAATTGACAGGGTTGGTCAGCCCCAGCATTTT. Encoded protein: CATRIDRVGQPQHF.

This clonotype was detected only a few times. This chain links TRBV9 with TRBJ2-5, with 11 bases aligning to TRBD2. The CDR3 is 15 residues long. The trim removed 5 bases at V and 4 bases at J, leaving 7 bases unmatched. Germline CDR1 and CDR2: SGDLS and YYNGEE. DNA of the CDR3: TGTGCCAGCAGTTACGGAACTAGCGGGGGAGAGACCCAGTACTTC. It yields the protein CASSYGTSGGETQYF. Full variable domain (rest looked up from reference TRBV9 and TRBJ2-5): DSGVTQTPKHLITATGQRVTLRCSPRSGDLSVYWYQQSLDQGLQFLIQYYNGEERAKGNILERFSAQQFPDLHSELNLSSLELGDSALYFCASSYGTSGGETQYFGPGTRLLVL.

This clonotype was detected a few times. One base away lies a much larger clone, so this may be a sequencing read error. The CDR3 region has the DNA TGTGCCGGCAGCTTAGGGGACAGGGGGCGATATTTT. Its protein product is CAGSLGDRGRYF. The chain employs TRBV7-9 and TRBJ1-3, with 12 bases identical to TRBD1. The CDR3 is made up of 12 amino acids. The V gene's germline CDR1 is SEHNR and CDR2 FQNEAQ (reference sequence).

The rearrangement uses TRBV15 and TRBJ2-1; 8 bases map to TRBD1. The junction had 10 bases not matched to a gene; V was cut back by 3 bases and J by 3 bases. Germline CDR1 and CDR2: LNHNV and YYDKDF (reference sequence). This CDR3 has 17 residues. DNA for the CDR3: TGTGCCACCAGCAGTCCGTACGGGACAGGCAACTACAATGAGCAGTTCTTC. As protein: CATSSPYGTGNYNEQFF.

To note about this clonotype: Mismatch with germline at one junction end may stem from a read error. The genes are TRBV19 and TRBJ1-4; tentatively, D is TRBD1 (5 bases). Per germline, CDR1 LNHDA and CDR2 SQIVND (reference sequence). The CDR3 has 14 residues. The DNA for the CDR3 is TGTGCCAGTGGCTCCAGGGAGGCTAATGGAAAACTGTTTTTT. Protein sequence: CASGSREANGKLFF.

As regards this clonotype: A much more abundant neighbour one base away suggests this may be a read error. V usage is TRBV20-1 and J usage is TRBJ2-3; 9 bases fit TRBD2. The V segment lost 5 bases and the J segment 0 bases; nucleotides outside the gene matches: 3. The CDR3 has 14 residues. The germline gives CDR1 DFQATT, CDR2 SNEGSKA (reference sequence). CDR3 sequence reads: CSAATSGSTDTQYF. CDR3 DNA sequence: TGCAGTGCTGCCACTAGCGGGAGCACAGATACGCAGTATTTT.

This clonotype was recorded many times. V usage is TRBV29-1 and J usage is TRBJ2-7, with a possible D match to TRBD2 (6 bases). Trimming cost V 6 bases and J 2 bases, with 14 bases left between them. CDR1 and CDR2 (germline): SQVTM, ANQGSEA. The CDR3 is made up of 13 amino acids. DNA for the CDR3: TGCAGCGTCCTTGCGGGGCTAACCTACGAGCAGTACTTC. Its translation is CSVLAGLTYEQYF.

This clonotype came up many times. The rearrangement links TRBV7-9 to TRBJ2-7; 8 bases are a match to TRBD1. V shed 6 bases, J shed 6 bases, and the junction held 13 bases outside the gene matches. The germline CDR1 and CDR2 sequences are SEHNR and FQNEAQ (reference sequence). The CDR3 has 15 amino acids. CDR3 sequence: CASSSILDRAREQYF. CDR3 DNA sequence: TGTGCCAGCAGTTCGATCCTGGACAGGGCGCGCGAGCAGTACTTC.

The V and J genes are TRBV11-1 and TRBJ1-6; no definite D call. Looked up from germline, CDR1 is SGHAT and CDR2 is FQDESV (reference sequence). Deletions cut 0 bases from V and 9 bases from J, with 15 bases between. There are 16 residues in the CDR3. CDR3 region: CASSLARGTGSSPLHF. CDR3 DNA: TGTGCCAGCAGCTTAGCTCGGGGAACCGGGAGTTCACCCCTCCACTTT.

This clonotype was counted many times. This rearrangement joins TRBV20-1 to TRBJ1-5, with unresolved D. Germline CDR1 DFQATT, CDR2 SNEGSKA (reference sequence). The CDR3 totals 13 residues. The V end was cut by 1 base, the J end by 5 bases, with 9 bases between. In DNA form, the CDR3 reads TGCAGTGCTAGAGGAGGGCGTTATCAGCCCCAGCATTTT. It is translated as CSARGGRYQPQHF.